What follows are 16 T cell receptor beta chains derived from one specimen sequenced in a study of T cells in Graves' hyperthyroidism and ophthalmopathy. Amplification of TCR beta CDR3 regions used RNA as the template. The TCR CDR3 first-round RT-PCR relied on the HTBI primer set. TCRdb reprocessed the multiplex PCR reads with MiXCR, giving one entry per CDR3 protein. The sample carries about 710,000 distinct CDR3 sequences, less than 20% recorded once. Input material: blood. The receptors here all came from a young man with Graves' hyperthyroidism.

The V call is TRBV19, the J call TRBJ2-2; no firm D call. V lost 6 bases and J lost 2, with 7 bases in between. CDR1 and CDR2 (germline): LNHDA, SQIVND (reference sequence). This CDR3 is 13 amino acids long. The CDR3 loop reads CASSKSNTGELFF. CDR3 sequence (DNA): TGTGCCAGTAGCAAATCTAACACCGGGGAGCTGTTTTTT.

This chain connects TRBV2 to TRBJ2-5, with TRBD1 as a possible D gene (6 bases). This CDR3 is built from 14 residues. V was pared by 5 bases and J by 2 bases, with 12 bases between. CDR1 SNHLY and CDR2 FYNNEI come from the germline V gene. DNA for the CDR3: TGTGCCAGCAGTCCCCTTGGACAGCAAGAGACCCAGTACTTC. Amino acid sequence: CASSPLGQQETQYF.

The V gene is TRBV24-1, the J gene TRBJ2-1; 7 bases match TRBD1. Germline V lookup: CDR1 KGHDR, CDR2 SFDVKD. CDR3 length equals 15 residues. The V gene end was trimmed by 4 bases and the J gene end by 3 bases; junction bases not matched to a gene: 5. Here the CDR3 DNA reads TGTGCCACCAGTGACGCGAGACAGGGCTACAATGAGCAGTTCTTC. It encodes CATSDARQGYNEQFF.

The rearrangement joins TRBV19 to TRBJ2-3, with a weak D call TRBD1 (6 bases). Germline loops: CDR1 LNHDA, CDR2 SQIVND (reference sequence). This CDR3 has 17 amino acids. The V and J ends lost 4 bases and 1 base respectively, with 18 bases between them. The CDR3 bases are TGTGCCAGTAGTAAGGTACGCGGATCAGGGGGCACAGATACGCAGTATTTT. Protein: CASSKVRGSGGTDTQYF.

The CDR3 DNA reads TGTGCCAGTAGTTCAGGACTAGCGGGAGGTTCCTACAATGAGCAGTTCTTC. It yields the protein CASSSGLAGGSYNEQFF. V usage is TRBV19 and J usage is TRBJ2-1, with 14 positions matching TRBD2. The V gene end was trimmed by 5 bases and the J gene end by 1 base; junction bases not matched to a gene: 4. Germline values: CDR1 LNHDA, CDR2 SQIVND (reference sequence). The length of the CDR3 is 17 residues.

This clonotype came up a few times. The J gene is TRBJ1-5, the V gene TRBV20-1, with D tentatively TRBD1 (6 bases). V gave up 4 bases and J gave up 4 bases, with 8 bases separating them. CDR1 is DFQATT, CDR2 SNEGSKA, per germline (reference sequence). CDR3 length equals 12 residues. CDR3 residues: CSATDRNQPQHF. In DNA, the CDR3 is TGCAGTGCTACGGACAGAAATCAGCCCCAGCATTTT.

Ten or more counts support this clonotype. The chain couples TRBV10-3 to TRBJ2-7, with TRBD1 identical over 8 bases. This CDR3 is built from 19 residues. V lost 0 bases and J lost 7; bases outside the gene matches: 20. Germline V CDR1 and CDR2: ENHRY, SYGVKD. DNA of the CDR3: TGTGCCATCAGTGAGTCCCCCGAGCAGGGGGCCATGGTTGTTTGGGAGCAGTACTTC. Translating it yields CAISESPEQGAMVVWEQYF.

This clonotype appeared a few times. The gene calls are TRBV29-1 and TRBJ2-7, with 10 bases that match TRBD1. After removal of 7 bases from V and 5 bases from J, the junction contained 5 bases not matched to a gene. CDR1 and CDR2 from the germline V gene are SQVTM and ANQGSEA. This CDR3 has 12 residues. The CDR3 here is CSAGTGAHEQYF. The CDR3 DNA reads TGCAGCGCCGGGACAGGGGCGCACGAGCAGTACTTC.

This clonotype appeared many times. The chain's CDR3 is CASSLNLGDEQYF. CDR3 bases: TGTGCCAGCAGCTTAAATCTGGGGGACGAGCAGTACTTC. This chain joins TRBV11-3 and TRBJ2-7; either TRBD1 or TRBD2 may supply D (5 bases each). Germline values: CDR1 SGHNT, CDR2 YENEEA. The germline V and J ends were trimmed by 2 bases and 5 bases, with 10 bases remaining between them. The CDR3 sequence is 13 residues long.

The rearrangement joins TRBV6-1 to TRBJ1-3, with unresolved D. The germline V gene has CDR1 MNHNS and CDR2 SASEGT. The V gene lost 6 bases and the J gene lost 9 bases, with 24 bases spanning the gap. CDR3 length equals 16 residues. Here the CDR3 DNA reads TGTGCCAGCAGGCCCCCGGGCCCCACACCTGGCGGCACCATATATTTT. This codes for CASRPPGPTPGGTIYF.

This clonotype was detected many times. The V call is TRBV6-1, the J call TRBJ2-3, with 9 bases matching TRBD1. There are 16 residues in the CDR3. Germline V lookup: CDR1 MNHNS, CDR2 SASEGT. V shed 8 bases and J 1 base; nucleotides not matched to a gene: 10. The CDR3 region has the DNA TGTGCCAGCGCTTCATCCGGGACAGGGCGCACAGATACGCAGTATTTT. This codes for CASASSGTGRTDTQYF.

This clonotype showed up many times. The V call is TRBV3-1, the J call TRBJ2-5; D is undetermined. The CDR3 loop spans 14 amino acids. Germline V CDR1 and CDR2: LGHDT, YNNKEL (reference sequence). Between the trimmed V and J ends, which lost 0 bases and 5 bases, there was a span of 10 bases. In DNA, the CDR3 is TGTGCCAGCAGCCAAGAGGCGGAGTCGGAGACCCAGTACTTC. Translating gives CASSQEAESETQYF.

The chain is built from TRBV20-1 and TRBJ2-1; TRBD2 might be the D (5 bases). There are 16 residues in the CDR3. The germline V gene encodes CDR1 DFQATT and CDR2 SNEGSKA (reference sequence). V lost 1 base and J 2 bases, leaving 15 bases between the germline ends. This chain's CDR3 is CSARGSEAQTYNEQFF. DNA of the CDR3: TGCAGTGCTAGAGGTTCGGAGGCCCAAACCTACAATGAGCAGTTCTTC.

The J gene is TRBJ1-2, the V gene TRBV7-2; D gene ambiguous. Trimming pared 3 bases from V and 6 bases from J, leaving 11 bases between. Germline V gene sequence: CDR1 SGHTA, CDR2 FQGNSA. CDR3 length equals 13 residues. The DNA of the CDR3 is TGTGCCAGCAGCTTGGGAGGGAACCATGGCTACACCTTC. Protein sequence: CASSLGGNHGYTF.

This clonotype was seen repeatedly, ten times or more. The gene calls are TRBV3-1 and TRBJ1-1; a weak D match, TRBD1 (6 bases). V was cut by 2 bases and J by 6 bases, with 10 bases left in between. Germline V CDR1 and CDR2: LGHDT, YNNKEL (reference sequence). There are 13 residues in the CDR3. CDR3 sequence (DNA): TGTGCCAGCAGCCAATACGGGGGCGCTGAAGCTTTCTTT. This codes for CASSQYGGAEAFF.

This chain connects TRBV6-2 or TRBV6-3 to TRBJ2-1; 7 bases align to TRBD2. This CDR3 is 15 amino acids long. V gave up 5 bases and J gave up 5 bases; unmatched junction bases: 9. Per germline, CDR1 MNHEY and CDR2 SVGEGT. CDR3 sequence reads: CASSDLGTINNEQFF. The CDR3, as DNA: TGTGCCAGCAGTGACCTGGGGACTATTAACAATGAGCAGTTCTTC.